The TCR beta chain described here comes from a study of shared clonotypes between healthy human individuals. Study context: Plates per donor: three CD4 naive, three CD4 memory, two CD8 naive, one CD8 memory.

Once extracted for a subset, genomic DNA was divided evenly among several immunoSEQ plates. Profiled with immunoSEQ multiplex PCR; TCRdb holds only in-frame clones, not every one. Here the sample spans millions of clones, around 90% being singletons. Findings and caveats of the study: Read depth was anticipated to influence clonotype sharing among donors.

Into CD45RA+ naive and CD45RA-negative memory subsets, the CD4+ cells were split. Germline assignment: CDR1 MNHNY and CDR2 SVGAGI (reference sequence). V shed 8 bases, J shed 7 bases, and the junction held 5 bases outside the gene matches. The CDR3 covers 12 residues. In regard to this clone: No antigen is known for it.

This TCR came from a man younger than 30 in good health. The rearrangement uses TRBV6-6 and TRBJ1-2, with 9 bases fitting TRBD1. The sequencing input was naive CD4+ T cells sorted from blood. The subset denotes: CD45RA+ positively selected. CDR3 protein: CASRDRDSGYTF. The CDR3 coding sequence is TGTGCCAGCCGGGACAGGGATTCTGGCTACACCTTC.